Sequencing of this T cell receptor beta chain was carried out in a study of T cells after yellow fever vaccination. Study-wide background: Fractions with few cells were prepared using SMART-Seq v4 Ultra Low Input.

One entry per CDR3 protein, called by TCRdb with MiXCR from the 5' RACE reads. Here the sample spans 400,000 or so distinct CDR3 sequences, roughly 11% being singletons. Findings and caveats of the study: Abundant clonotypes (contaminants from the bulk population) could be present in FACS-sorted repertoires.

The CDR3 totals 17 residues. V was pared by 4 bases and J by 4 bases, with 10 bases of the junction left unmatched. Germline CDR1 is SGHRS and CDR2 is YFSETQ. This clonotype was counted between two and nine times. Its target is not known. This clonotype was sampled from a man aged 18-30 years who received the YFV17D yellow fever vaccine. This chain uses TRBV5-1 with TRBJ2-2; 10 bases fit TRBD2. Source: PBMCs, taken on the day of the first yellow fever vaccination. The CDR3 nucleotides are TGCGCCAGCAGCGCCAATCTAGCGGGGGTGCTCACCGGGGAGCTGTTTTTT. Its translation: CASSANLAGVLTGELFF.